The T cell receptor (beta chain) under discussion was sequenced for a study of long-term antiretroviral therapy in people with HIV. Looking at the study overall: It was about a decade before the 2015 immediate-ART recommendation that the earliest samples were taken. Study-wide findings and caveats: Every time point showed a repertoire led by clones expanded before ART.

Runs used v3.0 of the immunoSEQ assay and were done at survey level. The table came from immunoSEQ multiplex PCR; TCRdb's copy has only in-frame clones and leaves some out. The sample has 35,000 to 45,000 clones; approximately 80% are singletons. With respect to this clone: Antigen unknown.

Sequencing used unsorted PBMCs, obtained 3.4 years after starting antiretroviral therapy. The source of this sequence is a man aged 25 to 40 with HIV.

For the CDR3, the DNA is TGTGCCAGCAGCTTAGATAGGAGCGTCTACAATGAGCAGTTCTTC. Its protein product is CASSLDRSVYNEQFF. V and J are TRBV7-2 and TRBJ2-1, with unresolved D. The ends were cut back, 1 base at V and 3 bases at J, with 10 bases in the middle. Germline lookup yields CDR1 SGHTA and CDR2 FQGNSA. The CDR3 has 15 residues. The full variable domain, its missing parts supplied by reference TRBV7-2 and TRBJ2-1, is GAGVSQSPSNKVTEKGKDVELRCDPISGHTALYWYRQSLGQGLEFLIYFQGNSAPDKSGLPSDRFSAERTGGSVSTLTIQRTQQEDSAVYLCASSLDRSVYNEQFFGPGTRLTVL.